This T cell receptor (beta chain) derives from a study of blood T cells in healthy people across ages. Overall study findings and caveats: Higher diversity, along with more naive CD4+ cells, distinguished long-lived donors from aged donors. Possibly confounding the expanded clonotype changes was the fact that donor CMV status was unknown.

The study drew donors from healthy Caucasian individuals in Russia aged roughly 6 to 90. This clonotype was counted many times. Its target is unknown. Together with a sample-barcoded 5' primer, a J-beta primer mix was included in a second PCR lasting about 7 to 11 cycles. Every molecule of cDNA carried a tag from a template-switch adaptor with 12 random nucleotides. TCRdb re-derived calls from the 5' RACE reads in MiXCR, one entry per CDR3 protein. This table has over 550,000 distinct CDR3 sequences, approximately 30% appearing once. CDR3 size: 12 residues. Deletions cut 3 bases from V and 7 bases from J, with 7 bases between.

Sequenced: blood. This receptor was taken from a woman over 75 in good health. This chain joins TRBV12-3 or TRBV12-4 and TRBJ2-1, with D unclear. Here the CDR3 DNA reads TGTGCCAGCAGTTTTGTACGGAATGAGCAGTTCTTC. Protein product: CASSFVRNEQFF.